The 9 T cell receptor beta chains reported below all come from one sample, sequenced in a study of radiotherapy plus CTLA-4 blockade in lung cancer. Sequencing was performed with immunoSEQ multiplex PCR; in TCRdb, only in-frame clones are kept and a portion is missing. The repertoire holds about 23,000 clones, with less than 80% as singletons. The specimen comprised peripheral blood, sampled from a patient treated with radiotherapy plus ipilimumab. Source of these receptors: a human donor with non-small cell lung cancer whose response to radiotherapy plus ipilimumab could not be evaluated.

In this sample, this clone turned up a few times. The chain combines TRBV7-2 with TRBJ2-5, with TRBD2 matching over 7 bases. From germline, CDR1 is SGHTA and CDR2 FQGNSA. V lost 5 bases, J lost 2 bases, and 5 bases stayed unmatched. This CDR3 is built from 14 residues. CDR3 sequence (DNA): TGTGCCAGCAGCCAGAGCGGGGCACAAGAGACCCAGTACTTC. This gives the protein CASSQSGAQETQYF.

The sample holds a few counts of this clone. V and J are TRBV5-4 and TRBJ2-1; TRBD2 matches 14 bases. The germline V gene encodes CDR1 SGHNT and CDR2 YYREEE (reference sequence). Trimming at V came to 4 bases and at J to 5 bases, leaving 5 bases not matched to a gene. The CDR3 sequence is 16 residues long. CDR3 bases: TGTGCCAGCAGCGTGCAGACTAGCGGGAGGGACAATGAGCAGTTCTTC. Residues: CASSVQTSGRDNEQFF.

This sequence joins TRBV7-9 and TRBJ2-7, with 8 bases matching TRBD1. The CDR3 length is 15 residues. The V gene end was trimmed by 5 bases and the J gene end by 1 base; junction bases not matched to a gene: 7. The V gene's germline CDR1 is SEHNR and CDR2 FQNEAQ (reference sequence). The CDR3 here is CASSITGGKSYEQYF. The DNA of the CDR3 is TGTGCCAGCAGCATAACAGGGGGAAAGTCCTACGAGCAGTACTTC. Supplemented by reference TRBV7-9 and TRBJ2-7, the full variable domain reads DTGVSQNPRHKITKRGQNVTFRCDPISEHNRLYWYRQTLGQGPEFLTYFQNEAQLEKSRLLSDRFSAERPKGSFSTLEIQRTEQGDSAMYLCASSITGGKSYEQYFGPGTRLTVT.

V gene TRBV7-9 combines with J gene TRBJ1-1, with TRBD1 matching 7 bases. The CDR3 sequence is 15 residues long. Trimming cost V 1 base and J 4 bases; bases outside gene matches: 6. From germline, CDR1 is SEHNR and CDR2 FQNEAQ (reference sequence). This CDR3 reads CASSLVVAGGTEAFF. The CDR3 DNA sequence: TGTGCCAGCAGCTTAGTTGTGGCAGGGGGCACTGAAGCTTTCTTT. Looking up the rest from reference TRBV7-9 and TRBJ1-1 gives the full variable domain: DTGVSQNPRHKITKRGQNVTFRCDPISEHNRLYWYRQTLGQGPEFLTYFQNEAQLEKSRLLSDRFSAERPKGSFSTLEIQRTEQGDSAMYLCASSLVVAGGTEAFFGQGTRLTVV.

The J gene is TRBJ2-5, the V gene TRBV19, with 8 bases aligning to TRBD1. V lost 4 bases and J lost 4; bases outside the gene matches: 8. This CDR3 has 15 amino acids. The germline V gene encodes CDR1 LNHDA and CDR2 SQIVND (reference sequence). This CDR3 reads CASSTQGAGGETQYF. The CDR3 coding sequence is TGTGCCAGTAGTACCCAGGGGGCGGGCGGAGAGACCCAGTACTTC.

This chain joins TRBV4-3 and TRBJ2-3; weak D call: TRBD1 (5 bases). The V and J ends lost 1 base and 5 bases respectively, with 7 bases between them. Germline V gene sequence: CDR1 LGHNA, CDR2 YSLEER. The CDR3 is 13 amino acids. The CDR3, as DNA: TGCGCCAGCAGCCAAGTGGGGCGAGATACGCAGTATTTT. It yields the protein CASSQVGRDTQYF.

CDR3 coding DNA: TGTGCCAGCAGAAGGACAAACTCTGGGGCCAACGTCCTGACTTTC. This sequence encodes CASRRTNSGANVLTF. The chain has TRBV6-5 and TRBJ2-6; possible D gene TRBD1, 5 bases. Trimming removed 6 bases from V and 0 bases from J, with 9 bases in between. Germline CDR1 reads MNHEY; CDR2 reads SVGAGI. This CDR3 comprises 15 residues.

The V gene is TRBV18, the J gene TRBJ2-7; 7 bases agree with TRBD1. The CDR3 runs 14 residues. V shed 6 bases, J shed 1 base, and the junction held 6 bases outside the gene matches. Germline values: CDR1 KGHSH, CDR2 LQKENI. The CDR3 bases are TGTGCCAGCTCCGGACAGGCCGAATCCTACGAGCAGTACTTC. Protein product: CASSGQAESYEQYF.

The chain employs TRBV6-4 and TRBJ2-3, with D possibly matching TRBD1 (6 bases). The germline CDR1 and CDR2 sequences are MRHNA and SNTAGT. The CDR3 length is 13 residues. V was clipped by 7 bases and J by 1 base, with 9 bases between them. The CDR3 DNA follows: TGTGCCAGCAAGGCAGGGGGCACAGATACGCAGTATTTT. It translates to CASKAGGTDTQYF.